This T cell receptor (beta chain) was observed in a study of identical twins. This clonotype was observed at least ten times. Antigen unknown. Findings and caveats of the study: Memory repertoires showed no such pattern, whereas abundant cord blood beta clonotypes carried fewer insertions.

Looked up from germline, CDR1 is MGHRA and CDR2 is YSYEKL. V lost 2 bases and J lost 8, with 24 bases in between. This CDR3 region has 17 residues. In TCRdb, the 5' RACE reads were re-called with MiXCR into one record per CDR3 protein. The repertoire consists of fewer than 550,000 distinct CDR3 sequences, with around an eighth occurring once and the leading ten covering more than 0.8%. These sequences were also reported in another study, on yellow fever vaccine responses in identical twins.

The sample taken for sequencing was CD4+ T cells sorted from blood. The chain recombines TRBV4-1 with TRBJ1-2; no definite D call. The sequence was collected from a woman under 30 in good health. The DNA of the CDR3 is TGCGCCAGCAGCCAACCCGACCGAGGAGGGCAAGGACGAGGCTACACCTTC. This gives the protein CASSQPDRGGQGRGYTF.